These 13 T cell receptor beta chains were sequenced from one sample in a study of human T cells and chemical hapten exposure (dated by TCRdb to the early 2020s). The time point label for this specimen denotes: patch test 3, about 24 weeks after DPC sensitization. In light of the paper, this sample's treatment or condition label describes: therapeutic diphenylcyclopropenone sensitization with weekly scalp DPC. To prepare the library, RACE was applied. Sequencing was performed on a NextSeq 500. TCRdb reprocessed the public reads (quality trimming at Q25 with fastp, clone calling with MiXCR) and kept in-frame beta chains. Rows are unified per CDR3 protein, each entry keeping the most common DNA and genes. This sample gives 70,000 or so distinct CDR3 sequences in total; around 10% of them show up just once. The top ten hold approximately 1.5% of the sample. The source material was whole blood, sampled in connection with sensitization to the hapten diphenylcyclopropenone (DPC). All receptors come from a woman between 45 and 65 years old with alopecia areata. Some clones in this sample may be carry-over from other donors' samples.

V gene TRBV18 combines with J gene TRBJ1-2; D unresolved. The CDR3 consists of 14 residues. Per the germline V gene, CDR1 is KGHSH and CDR2 is LQKENI. V lost 3 bases to trimming and J lost 0 bases, with 8 bases between them. The CDR3 protein is CASSPTGTNYGYTF. As DNA, the CDR3 is TGTGCCAGCTCACCGACCGGTACTAACTATGGCTACACCTTC.

This clonotype showed up many times. The V gene is TRBV7-9, the J gene TRBJ1-3, with D unresolved. V was trimmed by 1 base and J by 9 bases, leaving 7 bases between them. The germline V gene has CDR1 SEHNR and CDR2 FQNEAQ (reference sequence). CDR3 length: 12 amino acids. As DNA, the CDR3 is TGTGCCAGCAGCTTAGGCCCGATCACCATATATTTT. Translating gives CASSLGPITIYF.

This rearrangement joins TRBV5-5 to TRBJ2-7; D ambiguous. The ends were cut back, 0 bases at V and 0 bases at J, with 10 bases in the middle. The CDR3 is 15 residues long. Germline V CDR1 and CDR2: SGHKS, YYEKEE (reference sequence). For the CDR3, the DNA is TGTGCCAGCAGCTTGGGACCTGTGAGCTCCTACGAGCAGTACTTC. This sequence encodes CASSLGPVSSYEQYF.

This clonotype has a count of ten or more. The V gene is TRBV6-6, the J gene TRBJ2-3; no clear D. The CDR3 totals 12 residues. Trimming shortened V by 8 bases and J by 4 bases, and 10 bases separated the two germline ends. Germline V gene lookup returns CDR1 MNHNY and CDR2 SVGAGI (reference sequence). DNA of the CDR3: TGTGCCAGCGGCCTAGATCCAGATACGCAGTATTTT. Its translation is CASGLDPDTQYF.

This chain connects TRBV28 to TRBJ1-1, with D tentatively TRBD1 (6 bases). The CDR3 runs 15 residues. CDR1 is MDHEN, CDR2 SYDVKM, per germline. V was trimmed by 10 bases and J by 2 bases, leaving 20 bases between them. CDR3 coding DNA: TGTGCCACTAAAATTCAGGGGTTTCTCAACACTGAAGCTTTCTTT. It translates to CATKIQGFLNTEAFF.

This clonotype has ten or more counts. The chain joins TRBV28 to TRBJ2-7, with 9 positions matching TRBD2. Trimming at V came to 2 bases and at J to 2 bases, leaving 4 bases not matched to a gene. The germline V gene encodes CDR1 MDHEN and CDR2 SYDVKM. This CDR3 spans 15 amino acids. The CDR3 DNA reads as TGTGCCAGCAGTTTAATGCGGGGGGGCCCCTACGAGCAGTACTTC. Translating it yields CASSLMRGGPYEQYF.

The chain carries TRBV4-1 and TRBJ2-1; perhaps D is TRBD1 or TRBD2 (5 bases each). The CDR3 spans 19 residues. The germline CDR1 and CDR2 sequences are MGHRA and YSYEKL. Trimming cost V 1 base and J 0 bases, with 19 bases left between them. CDR3 nucleotides: TGCGCCAGCAGCCAAGGCGCAGGAGAGGGACGCTACTCCTACAATGAGCAGTTCTTC. Protein: CASSQGAGEGRYSYNEQFF.

This clonotype was counted many times. The V gene is TRBV4-2, the J gene TRBJ2-3, with a weak D call TRBD2 (5 bases). The germline CDR1 and CDR2 sequences are LGHNA and YNFKEQ. V was pared by 1 base and J by 0 bases, with 11 bases between. CDR3 length equals 16 residues. CDR3 protein: CASSQGQSGSTDTQYF. The CDR3 region has the DNA TGTGCCAGCAGCCAAGGGCAAAGCGGAAGCACAGATACGCAGTATTTT.

V and J are TRBV5-4 and TRBJ1-1; TRBD1 matches at 8 bases. J was trimmed by 11 bases and V by 5 bases; bases with no gene match: 8. This CDR3 contains 12 residues. CDR1 and CDR2 from the germline V gene are SGHNT and YYREEE (reference sequence). The CDR3 region is CASSSTGDKAFF. In DNA, the CDR3 is TGTGCCAGCAGTTCGACAGGGGACAAGGCTTTCTTT. The entire variable domain, with the rest obtained from reference TRBV5-4 and TRBJ1-1, is as follows: ETGVTQSPTHLIKTRGQQVTLRCSSQSGHNTVSWYQQALGQGPQFIFQYYREEENGRGNFPPRFSGLQFPNYSSELNVNALELDDSALYLCASSSTGDKAFFGQGTRLTVV.

This clonotype turned up a few times. The V gene is TRBV11-1, the J gene TRBJ2-5; 7 bases agree with TRBD2. CDR1 is SGHAT and CDR2 is FQDESV in the germline V gene (reference sequence). Germline trimming cut 5 bases from V and 4 bases from J; bases unmatched to any gene: 10. This CDR3 has 15 residues. The DNA of the CDR3 is TGTGCCAGCAGCCTGTCAGCGGGACGACTAGAGACCCAGTACTTC. Residues: CASSLSAGRLETQYF.

This clonotype was counted ten times or more. The chain is built from TRBV14 and TRBJ2-5, with TRBD1 identical over 7 bases. The junction had 8 bases not matched to a gene; V was cut back by 0 bases and J by 4 bases. The CDR3 has 16 residues. Germline V gene sequence: CDR1 SGHDN, CDR2 FVKESK. CDR3 in amino acids: CASSQELGTDGETQYF. CDR3 DNA sequence: TGTGCCAGCAGCCAAGAGCTTGGGACAGACGGAGAGACCCAGTACTTC.

V usage is TRBV12-3 or TRBV12-4 and J usage is TRBJ1-1; 8 bases line up with TRBD1. The CDR3 loop spans 16 amino acids. V shed 3 bases, J shed 1 base, and the junction held 7 bases outside the gene matches. CDR3 in DNA: TGTGCCAGCAGTTTTAGGGTGACAGGGGCGAACACTGAAGCTTTCTTT. This gives the protein CASSFRVTGANTEAFF.

The chain couples TRBV3-1 to TRBJ1-6; 9 nucleotides align to TRBD1. CDR1 is LGHDT, CDR2 YNNKEL, per germline (reference sequence). The junction had 5 bases not matched to a gene; V was cut back by 4 bases and J by 7 bases. The CDR3 runs to 15 residues. The chain's CDR3 is CASSRRDRVNSPLHF. The CDR3 DNA follows: TGTGCCAGCAGCCGTCGGGACAGGGTCAATTCACCCCTCCACTTT.